This TCR beta chain was documented in a study of PD-1 blockade in classical Hodgkin lymphoma. General study points: Lower baseline TCR diversity marked trial partial responders and progressors.

Time point of the sample: cycle 4 day 1 (C4D1), after 6 weeks of nivolumab. All the patients suffered relapse after autologous stem cell transplantation, and brentuximab vedotin exposure differed. Sample share makes this clone medium-sized. Its antigen is still unknown. Profiled with immunoSEQ multiplex PCR; TCRdb holds only in-frame clones, not every one. The sample records some 93,000 clones, over 75% being singletons. The input for sequencing was peripheral blood mononuclear cells (PBMCs), taken before the fourth cycle of nivolumab. The origin of this receptor is a human donor with classical Hodgkin lymphoma.

CDR3 sequence: CASSPTGYNEQFF. The DNA for the CDR3 is TGTGCCAGCAGCCCTACTGGCTACAATGAGCAGTTCTTC. J is TRBJ2-1 and V is TRBV4-2; D is undetermined. V lost 4 bases to trimming and J lost 3 bases, with 7 bases between them. The CDR3 has 13 residues. Germline CDR1 is LGHNA and CDR2 is YNFKEQ.